This TCR beta chain comes out of a study of blood T cell repertoires in COVID-19. On the study more broadly: The United States, Italy and Spain supplied acute and convalescent COVID-19 samples. Sources were T cells, B-cell-depleted T cells, or PBMCs; the material itself was cDNA or gDNA.

This clone has just a few counts. Original handling: The assay estimated nucleated cells by amplifying reference gene primers. Clones were read by immunoSEQ multiplex PCR, and TCRdb kept only the in-frame ones, dropping some. V and J calls and clone size follow that table, whereas D and trimming were derived from the DNA. The data contain about 120,000 clones, approximately 81% of them singletons. Deletions cut 0 bases from V and 5 bases from J, with 14 bases between. The CDR3 totals 15 residues. Germline V gene sequence: CDR1 SGHNT, CDR2 YYREEE (reference sequence). The receptor was isolated from a woman between 45 and 65 years old with acute or convalescent COVID-19. Material for sequencing was peripheral blood. The chain has TRBV5-4 and TRBJ1-2; D is perhaps TRBD1 (5 bases). The CDR3 is CASSLAREGWYGYTF. The DNA for the CDR3 is TGTGCCAGCAGCTTGGCCCGGGAGGGGTGGTATGGCTACACCTTC.